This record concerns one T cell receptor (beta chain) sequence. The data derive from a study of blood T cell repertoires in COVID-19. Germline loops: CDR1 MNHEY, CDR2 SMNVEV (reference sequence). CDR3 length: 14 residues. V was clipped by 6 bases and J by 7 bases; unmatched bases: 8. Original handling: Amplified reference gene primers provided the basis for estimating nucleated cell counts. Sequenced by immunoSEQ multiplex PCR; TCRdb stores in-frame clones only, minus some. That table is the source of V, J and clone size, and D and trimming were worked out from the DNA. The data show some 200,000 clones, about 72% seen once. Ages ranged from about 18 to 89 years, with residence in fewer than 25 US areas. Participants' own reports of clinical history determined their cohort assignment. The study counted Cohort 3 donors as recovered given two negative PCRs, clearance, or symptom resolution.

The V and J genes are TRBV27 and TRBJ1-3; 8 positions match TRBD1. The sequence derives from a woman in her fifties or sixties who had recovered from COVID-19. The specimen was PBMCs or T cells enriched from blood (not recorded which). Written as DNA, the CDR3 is TGTGCCAGCAGAGGCCAGGGGGCCTCGAACACCATATATTTT. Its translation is CASRGQGASNTIYF.